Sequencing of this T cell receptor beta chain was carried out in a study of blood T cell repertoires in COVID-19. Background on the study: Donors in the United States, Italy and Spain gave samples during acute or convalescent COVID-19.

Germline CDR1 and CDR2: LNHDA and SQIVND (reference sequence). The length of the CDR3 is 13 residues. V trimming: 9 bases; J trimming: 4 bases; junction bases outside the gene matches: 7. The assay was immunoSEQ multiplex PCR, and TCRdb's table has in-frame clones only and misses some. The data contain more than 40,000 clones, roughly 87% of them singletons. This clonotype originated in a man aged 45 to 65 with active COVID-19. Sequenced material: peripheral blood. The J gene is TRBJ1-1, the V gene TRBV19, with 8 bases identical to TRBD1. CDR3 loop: CASKFTGGTEAFF. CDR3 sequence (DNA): TGTGCCAGCAAATTCACAGGGGGCACTGAAGCTTTCTTT.